The clone carrying this T cell receptor beta chain was observed a few times. Antigen specificity is unknown. This sample is drawn from a study of T cells after yellow fever vaccination. Notes on the study in general: Detected again after the booster were most primary-vaccination clones, at nearly 97% CD4 and nearly 90% CD8.

Conversion of TCR transcripts into cDNA relied on 5'RACE template switching, which added a universal primer site and UMIs. MiXCR was run by TCRdb on the 5' RACE reads, yielding one entry per CDR3 protein. The sample records about 430,000 distinct CDR3 sequences, 15% to 20% being singletons. From germline, CDR1 is DFQATT and CDR2 SNEGSKA (reference sequence). Trimming cost V 5 bases and J 7 bases, with 8 bases left between them. The CDR3 has 10 residues. The chain uses TRBV20-1 and TRBJ2-5; no definite D call. The clonotype originates from a man between 18 and 35 years old who received the YFV17D yellow fever vaccine. The source material was PBMCs, sampled before the yellow fever booster vaccination. CDR3 residues: CSAASATQYF. CDR3 bases: TGCAGTGCTGCTTCGGCGACCCAGTACTTC.